Listed here is a single T cell receptor (beta chain). What it binds is unknown. The data were obtained in a study of graft-versus-host responses after intestinal transplantation. Study as a whole: Each of the recipients got a multivisceral, liver-intestinal, or isolated intestinal transplant. Anti-thymocyte globulin induction, then tacrolimus and steroids for about 3 years, went to all recipients. Study-level findings and limits: The study found high graft-versus-host to host-versus-graft clonal ratios in allografts of patients with graft-donor T cell macrochimerism. GvH clones turned up in recipient marrow; some had shown up first in ileum or blood.

V lost 4 bases, J lost 1 base, and 11 bases lay in between. This CDR3 is 14 amino acids long. Looked up from germline, CDR1 is SNHLY and CDR2 is FYNNEI. TCRdb's table, derived via immunoSEQ multiplex PCR, lists solely in-frame clones and lacks some. The table includes tens of thousands of clones, roughly 90% detected once. This sequence originates from a human donor who received an intestinal transplant. This rearrangement joins TRBV2 to TRBJ2-7; a possible D gene is TRBD1 (5 bases). Sequenced here: unstimulated CD8+ T cells sorted from spleen or lymph node cells, sampled before intestinal transplant. CDR3 region: CASSAAAGSYEQYF. The CDR3 coding sequence is TGTGCCAGCAGTGCGGCGGCAGGGTCCTACGAGCAGTACTTC.